One TCR beta chain is described in this entry. Produced via immunoSEQ multiplex PCR; TCRdb's table is partial and in-frame only. The profile shows 150,000 to 200,000 clones, more than 85% of them singletons. The record originates from a study of control samples from healthy donors and cancer patients. The CDR3 totals 14 residues. Trimming removed 2 bases at V and 7 bases at J, with 14 bases between. Germline loops: CDR1 MGHRA, CDR2 YSYEKL. Input material: blood. This sequence originates from a woman between 40 and 55 years old in good health. V usage is TRBV4-1 and J usage is TRBJ1-2; a possible D gene is TRBD1 (6 bases). CDR3: CASSQPGGASGYTF. CDR3 sequence (DNA): TGCGCCAGCAGCCAACCCGGGGGGGCGAGTGGCTACACCTTC.